This T cell receptor beta chain comes out of a study of blood T cell repertoires in COVID-19. The trim removed 6 bases at V and 4 bases at J, leaving 8 bases unmatched. Germline CDR1 is SNHLY and CDR2 is FYNNEI. The length of the CDR3 is 14 residues. Sequencing was performed with immunoSEQ multiplex PCR; in TCRdb, only in-frame clones are kept and a portion is missing. The sample records some 200,000 clones, around 87% being singletons. The sample comprised peripheral blood. The sequence came from a man in his forties with active or convalescent COVID-19. The chain combines TRBV2 with TRBJ1-2; 7 bases line up with TRBD1. This CDR3 reads CASRAQGLLYGYTF. CDR3 nucleotide sequence: TGTGCCAGCAGAGCACAGGGGCTCCTCTATGGCTACACCTTC.